A selection of T cell receptor beta chains follows, all from one sample in a study of cytomegalovirus exposure and HLA in healthy donors. The method was immunoSEQ multiplex PCR; TCRdb's version includes in-frame clones alone and lacks a portion of them. The data show 250,000 to 300,000 clones, roughly four fifths seen once. Sequencing was performed on PBMCs. The receptors shown here come from a woman between 40 and 50 years old in good health and CMV-seropositive. The conserved cysteine and the conserved F or W are not part of the CDR3 here. The D gene is left open where the match is weak. Clone size is given for some rows only: seen once, a few or many times, or a class if the clone is expanded.

NA	few	TRBV6-1	TRBJ1-1	ASSKTENTEAF
TRBD1	NA	TRBV9	TRBJ1-1	ASSHTGVTEAF
NA	NA	TRBV21-1	TRBJ2-7	ASSKAGGPYEQY
NA	NA	TRBV7-2	TRBJ1-5	ASSSTAIGFSNQPQH
NA	NA	TRBV28	TRBJ1-4	ASSLFQREIRLLHVEKLF
TRBD2	NA	TRBV4-1	TRBJ2-7	ASSQRGAGGPSTGYEQY
TRBD1	few	TRBV4-3	TRBJ1-4	ASSQGDRGRYEKLF
TRBD1	NA	TRBV5-4	TRBJ2-1	ASSIGQGNEQF
TRBD2	once	TRBV11-2	TRBJ2-3	ASSPGGNHRDTQY
NA	NA	TRBV18	TRBJ2-5	ASSPISGQETQY
TRBD1	NA	TRBV30	TRBJ1-2	AWTAGGYGYT
NA	NA	TRBV6-5	TRBJ1-1	ASSYSRGERTEAF
NA	NA	TRBV7-2	TRBJ1-3	ASTPRLTNTIY
NA	NA	TRBV29-1	TRBJ1-1	SAQLPEGLGGTEAF
TRBD1	NA	TRBV7-9	TRBJ1-1	ASSYPRDRGATEAF
NA	few	TRBV5-8	TRBJ1-2	ASRPDARIGANYGYT
NA	NA	TRBV4-3	TRBJ2-3	ASSQEGWSTDTQY
TRBD1	once	TRBV18	TRBJ1-1	ASSPLTGANTEAF
NA	NA	TRBV10-1	TRBJ1-5	ASSDPSTEGDSNQPQH
NA	NA	TRBV5-1	TRBJ2-7	ASSQNSFRDWEAAYEQY
TRBD2	NA	TRBV6-1	TRBJ2-3	ASSDPYRSSGFTDTQY
TRBD2	NA	TRBV6-5	TRBJ2-7	ASSYSAGGYEQY
NA	once	TRBV21-1	TRBJ1-2	WNRYLRGGVDYGYT
TRBD1	few	TRBV7-8	TRBJ1-1	ASSERDSSTEAF
TRBD1	NA	TRBV7-9	TRBJ1-2	ASSLATGDGYT
NA	NA	TRBV13	TRBJ1-1	ASSGRQGGTEAF
NA	NA	TRBV6-5	TRBJ2-7	ASSTERSYEQY
TRBD1	NA	TRBV28	TRBJ2-5	ASSQMAGGETQY
NA	NA	TRBV7-2	TRBJ1-1	ASSLATAMNTEAF
TRBD2	NA	TRBV28	TRBJ2-1	ASRGPSGGYNEQF
NA	NA	TRBV18	TRBJ2-7	ASSPLVSTHEQY
TRBD2	NA	TRBV2	TRBJ2-1	ASSEKLAGVDNEQF
TRBD2	NA	TRBV27	TRBJ2-7	ASSPRLAGGPLYEQY
NA	NA	TRBV5-1	TRBJ1-2	ASSVLGQGFYGYT
NA	NA	TRBV11-3	TRBJ1-2	ASSVAGIYGYT
NA	NA	TRBV5-1	TRBJ2-1	ASSLGQGYNEQF
TRBD1	NA	TRBV6-5	TRBJ2-7	ASSYQQGVRSYEQY
TRBD2	NA	TRBV29-1	TRBJ2-1	SVAGTRSSYNEQF
NA	NA	TRBV4-1	TRBJ2-3	ASSQVPITDTQY
NA	NA	TRBV21-1	TRBJ2-7	ASSSTSGRAPYEQY
NA	NA	TRBV5-1	TRBJ1-2	ASSLGDGQNYGYT
NA	NA	TRBV7-8	TRBJ2-3	ASSFTSRSTDTQY
NA	NA	TRBV6-1	TRBJ2-2	AIRESGTGELF
TRBD2	NA	TRBV2	TRBJ2-1	ASSEYSGRTANEQF
TRBD2	once	TRBV10-3	TRBJ2-7	AISGGGTNSYEQY
NA	NA	TRBV7-2	TRBJ2-3	ASSPIGQSTDTQY
NA	NA	TRBV29-1	TRBJ2-1	SVGGPSAYNEQF
NA	NA	TRBV19	TRBJ2-3	ASSIVGVDTQY
TRBD1	NA	TRBV7-3	TRBJ1-1	ASRTDRAQNTEAF
TRBD2	NA	TRBV7-9	TRBJ2-5	ASSLLAGQETQY
NA	NA	TRBV5-1	TRBJ2-5	ASSRVGDNGETQY
NA	few	TRBV11-3	TRBJ1-4	ASSLRTTSTNEKLF
NA	once	TRBV18	TRBJ1-2	ASSLTGNYGYT
NA	NA	TRBV28	TRBJ2-6	ASSLRGPGANVLT